The sequence of this T cell receptor (beta chain) was determined in a study of beta chain features in type 1 diabetes. Findings of the study overall: HLA influence on TCRB rearrangement stayed unresolved here. In every one of the four CD4+ subsets, TCRB CDR3s were moderately but significantly shorter in Type 1 diabetes patients.

The CDR3 spans 12 residues. Germline V CDR1 and CDR2: ENHRY, SYGVKD. V lost 3 bases to trimming and J lost 0 bases, with 1 base between them. Sequencing targeted expressed TCRB transcripts, as all isolated RNA had been reverse transcribed. Some clones are missing from TCRdb's copy, which holds only in-frame ones; the method was immunoSEQ multiplex PCR. The data hold 160,000 or so clones, with 63% observed a single time. Comments on this clone: The antigen remains unidentified.

Cells sorted by CD45RO/CCR7/CD25/CD127/CD95/CD27 comprised CD4+ naive, central memory, regulatory and stem cell-like memory cells. The sequence was obtained from a man aged 25 to 40 with type 1 diabetes. The sequenced sample consisted of naive CD4+ T cells from blood. The chain uses TRBV10-3 and TRBJ2-3; no definite D call. The CDR3 loop is CAISDSTDTQYF. The CDR3 DNA follows: TGTGCCATCAGTGACAGCACAGATACGCAGTATTTT.